These T cell receptor beta chains were read from a single sample in a study of blood T cell repertoires in COVID-19. Generated by immunoSEQ multiplex PCR, the TCRdb table keeps only in-frame clones and is missing some. The data contain about 190,000 clones, around 80% of them singletons. The sample was peripheral blood. The receptors here all came from a man aged 45-65 years who had recovered from COVID-19. Each CDR3 is given with its conserved first and last residue. The order of the fields is J gene, clone size, CDR3 length, D gene, V gene, CDR3 protein, CDR3 DNA. A D gene is named only where the DNA matches it firmly. Size is omitted from some rows. Given values are once, few, many or a class for expanded clones.

J gene: TRBJ2-7; clone size: .; CDR3 length: 15; D gene: .; V gene: TRBV7-3; CDR3 protein: CASSLISLTNYEQYF; CDR3 DNA: TGTGCCAGCAGCTTAATTAGCCTAACCAACTACGAGCAGTACTTC
J gene: TRBJ1-1; clone size: .; CDR3 length: 15; D gene: TRBD1; V gene: TRBV4-1; CDR3 protein: CASSRGTGYIAEAFF; CDR3 DNA: TGCGCCAGCAGCCGCGGGACAGGGTATATAGCTGAAGCTTTCTTT
J gene: TRBJ2-5; clone size: .; CDR3 length: 13; D gene: .; V gene: TRBV7-6; CDR3 protein: CASSSRDGETQYF; CDR3 DNA: TGTGCCAGCAGCTCTCGGGATGGGGAGACCCAGTACTTC
J gene: TRBJ2-3; clone size: few; CDR3 length: 15; D gene: TRBD2; V gene: TRBV6-6; CDR3 protein: CASRTTSGSTDTQYF; CDR3 DNA: TGTGCCAGCAGGACGACTAGCGGGAGTACAGATACGCAGTATTTT
J gene: TRBJ2-2; clone size: .; CDR3 length: 13; D gene: .; V gene: TRBV30; CDR3 protein: CAWSVPGTGELFF; CDR3 DNA: TGTGCCTGGAGTGTACCAGGGACCGGGGAGCTGTTTTTT
J gene: TRBJ1-2; clone size: few; CDR3 length: 16; D gene: .; V gene: TRBV27; CDR3 protein: CATSAMGHERPYGYTF; CDR3 DNA: TGTGCCACCTCGGCAATGGGACACGAAAGACCGTATGGCTACACCTTC
J gene: TRBJ2-7; clone size: once; CDR3 length: 13; D gene: .; V gene: TRBV7-9; CDR3 protein: CASSLGSINEQYF; CDR3 DNA: TGTGCCAGCAGCTTAGGGTCTATCAACGAGCAGTACTTC
J gene: TRBJ2-1; clone size: .; CDR3 length: 14; D gene: TRBD1; V gene: TRBV24-1; CDR3 protein: CATMKTGGDDEQFF; CDR3 DNA: TGTGCCACCATGAAGACAGGGGGGGACGATGAGCAGTTCTTC
J gene: TRBJ2-7; clone size: .; CDR3 length: 16; D gene: TRBD2; V gene: TRBV5-1; CDR3 protein: CASSFELAEKAYEQYF; CDR3 DNA: TGCGCCAGCAGCTTTGAGCTAGCGGAGAAAGCCTACGAGCAGTACTTC
J gene: TRBJ2-5; clone size: .; CDR3 length: 13; D gene: .; V gene: TRBV5-4; CDR3 protein: CASSHAGKETQYF; CDR3 DNA: TGTGCCAGCAGCCATGCCGGGAAAGAGACCCAGTACTTC
J gene: TRBJ2-2; clone size: few; CDR3 length: 16; D gene: .; V gene: TRBV11-2; CDR3 protein: CASSRLQGSGTGELFF; CDR3 DNA: TGTGCCAGCAGCCGACTTCAGGGGTCGGGCACCGGGGAGCTGTTTTTT
J gene: TRBJ2-1; clone size: .; CDR3 length: 14; D gene: .; V gene: TRBV2; CDR3 protein: CASWGSGIYNEQFF; CDR3 DNA: TGTGCCAGCTGGGGTAGCGGTATCTACAATGAGCAGTTCTTC
J gene: TRBJ2-1; clone size: few; CDR3 length: 14; D gene: .; V gene: TRBV25-1; CDR3 protein: CASSYGTPYNEQFF; CDR3 DNA: TGTGCCAGCAGTTACGGGACTCCCTACAATGAGCAGTTCTTC
J gene: TRBJ2-2; clone size: .; CDR3 length: 14; D gene: .; V gene: TRBV5-1; CDR3 protein: CASSPQGGTGELFF; CDR3 DNA: TGCGCCAGCAGCCCCCAAGGGGGCACCGGGGAGCTGTTTTTT
J gene: TRBJ1-2; clone size: .; CDR3 length: 14; D gene: TRBD1; V gene: TRBV19; CDR3 protein: CASRAATGDFGYTF; CDR3 DNA: TGTGCCAGTAGAGCCGCGACAGGGGATTTTGGCTACACCTTC
J gene: TRBJ2-7; clone size: .; CDR3 length: 14; D gene: TRBD2; V gene: TRBV11-2; CDR3 protein: CASSLSSGSYEQYF; CDR3 DNA: TGTGCCAGCAGCCTCTCTAGCGGGAGCTACGAGCAGTACTTC
J gene: TRBJ1-2; clone size: .; CDR3 length: 14; D gene: .; V gene: TRBV3-1/TRBV3-2; CDR3 protein: CASSQDLSHYGYTF; CDR3 DNA: TGTGCCAGCAGCCAAGATCTCTCCCACTATGGCTACACCTTC
J gene: TRBJ2-6; clone size: .; CDR3 length: 16; D gene: .; V gene: TRBV6-5; CDR3 protein: CASSYDSGIGANVLTF; CDR3 DNA: TGTGCCAGCAGTTACGATTCAGGGATTGGGGCCAACGTCCTGACTTTC
J gene: TRBJ2-1; clone size: .; CDR3 length: 14; D gene: .; V gene: TRBV24-1; CDR3 protein: CATRTPRGSDEQFF; CDR3 DNA: TGTGCCACCAGAACACCCAGAGGCTCGGATGAGCAGTTCTTC
J gene: TRBJ2-1; clone size: .; CDR3 length: 11; D gene: .; V gene: TRBV7-8; CDR3 protein: CASSNTNEQFF; CDR3 DNA: TGTGCCAGCAGCAACACCAATGAGCAGTTCTTC
J gene: TRBJ2-7; clone size: .; CDR3 length: 13; D gene: TRBD1; V gene: TRBV19; CDR3 protein: CASSTRQGGEQYF; CDR3 DNA: TGTGCCAGTAGTACCCGACAGGGCGGAGAGCAGTACTTC
J gene: TRBJ2-3; clone size: .; CDR3 length: 13; D gene: .; V gene: TRBV2; CDR3 protein: CASSATIIDTQYF; CDR3 DNA: TGTGCCAGCAGTGCGACTATAATAGATACGCAGTATTTT
J gene: TRBJ2-1; clone size: .; CDR3 length: 15; D gene: TRBD2; V gene: TRBV11-2; CDR3 protein: CASSPSPGLGYEQFF; CDR3 DNA: TGTGCCAGCAGCCCATCCCCGGGACTAGGTTATGAGCAGTTCTTC
J gene: TRBJ1-4; clone size: .; CDR3 length: 15; D gene: TRBD1; V gene: TRBV6-4; CDR3 protein: CASSVGQGGNEKLFF; CDR3 DNA: TGTGCCAGCAGTGTTGGACAGGGTGGTAATGAAAAACTGTTTTTT
J gene: TRBJ2-3; clone size: .; CDR3 length: 15; D gene: .; V gene: TRBV7-2; CDR3 protein: CASSLYNSYTDTQYF; CDR3 DNA: TGTGCCAGCAGCTTATATAACTCTTACACAGATACGCAGTATTTT
J gene: TRBJ1-4; clone size: .; CDR3 length: 13; D gene: .; V gene: TRBV27; CDR3 protein: CASINPGWEKLFF; CDR3 DNA: TGTGCCAGCATTAATCCAGGGTGGGAAAAACTGTTTTTT
J gene: TRBJ2-5; clone size: few; CDR3 length: 14; D gene: .; V gene: TRBV6-5; CDR3 protein: CASRDRSEEETQYF; CDR3 DNA: TGTGCCAGCAGGGATCGGAGCGAGGAAGAGACCCAGTACTTC
J gene: TRBJ2-3; clone size: many; CDR3 length: 12; D gene: TRBD1; V gene: TRBV29-1; CDR3 protein: CSARTGGNTQYF; CDR3 DNA: TGCAGCGCCCGGACAGGGGGAAATACGCAGTATTTT